A selection of T cell receptor beta chains follows, all from one sample in a study of beta chain features in type 1 diabetes. Profiling relied on immunoSEQ multiplex PCR, and the TCRdb table lists in-frame clones only, not all of them. The sample lists hundreds of thousands of clones; around 65% were seen once. Sequencing was done on a sample of naive CD4+ T cells from blood. These receptors all come from a man aged 25 to 40 in good health. Both conserved end residues are part of each CDR3. The D gene is left open where the match is weak. Clone size, where shown, is once, few, many, or a class for clones that have expanded.

d_call j_call v_call cdr3_length clone_size cdr3_aa cdr3_nt
TRBD1 TRBJ1-6 TRBV30 15 - CAWTHGGQGNSPLHF TGTGCCTGGACTCATGGGGGACAGGGGAATTCACCCCTCCACTTT
TRBD1 TRBJ2-7 TRBV29-1 13 once CSVETGAGYEQYF TGCAGCGTTGAGACAGGGGCGGGCTACGAGCAGTACTTC
TRBD1 TRBJ1-5 TRBV7-2 15 - CASSLEGGGNQPQHF TGTGCCAGCAGCTTAGAAGGGGGCGGCAATCAGCCCCAGCATTTT
- TRBJ2-7 TRBV7-7 14 - CASSLSTQGGEQYF TGTGCCAGCAGCTTGTCCACGCAGGGGGGGGAGCAGTACTTC
TRBD1 TRBJ1-2 TRBV29-1 13 - CSVGQGNSYGYTF TGCAGCGTTGGACAGGGTAATAGCTATGGCTACACCTTC
- TRBJ2-2 TRBV28 15 - CASSLPGENTGELFF TGTGCCAGCAGTTTACCGGGAGAGAACACCGGGGAGCTGTTTTTT
- TRBJ1-1 TRBV2 12 - CASSKLGTEAFF TGTGCCAGCAGCAAGTTGGGCACTGAAGCTTTCTTT
TRBD1 TRBJ2-3 TRBV7-2 15 - CASSPRGRDTDTQYF TGTGCCAGCAGCCCGAGGGGGCGAGACACAGATACGCAGTATTTT
- TRBJ2-5 TRBV27 14 once CASSLLAARGVQYF TGTGCCAGCAGTTTACTTGCCGCACGAGGAGTCCAGTACTTC
- TRBJ1-4 TRBV20-1 11 - CSARIGEKLFF TGCAGTGCTAGGATTGGTGAAAAACTGTTTTTT
- TRBJ2-3 TRBV9 16 - CASSGKQGTITDTQYF TGTGCCAGCAGCGGGAAACAGGGGACTATCACAGATACGCAGTATTTT
TRBD1 TRBJ2-7 TRBV9 13 - CARQDRDPYEQYF TGTGCCAGACAGGACAGGGACCCCTACGAGCAGTACTTC
TRBD2 TRBJ2-7 TRBV4-2 16 - CASSHLTSGRSYEQYF TGTGCCAGCAGCCACCTGACTAGCGGGAGATCCTACGAGCAGTACTTC
TRBD2 TRBJ2-3 TRBV6-6 15 - CASSLAETSTDTQYF TGTGCCAGCAGTCTAGCGGAAACTAGCACAGATACGCAGTATTTT
- TRBJ1-2 TRBV2 11 - CAWLGAGGYTF TGTGCCTGGCTGGGGGCGGGAGGCTACACCTTC
TRBD2 TRBJ2-1 TRBV5-4 14 - CASSPAGGYNEQFF TGTGCCAGCAGCCCGGCGGGGGGCTACAATGAGCAGTTCTTC
- TRBJ2-2 TRBV10-3 17 once CAISSAQGPWNTGELFF TGTGCCATCAGTTCGGCGCAGGGACCTTGGAACACCGGGGAGCTGTTTTTT
- TRBJ2-5 TRBV10-3 12 - CAISEPGGTQYF TGTGCCATCAGTGAGCCAGGCGGGACCCAGTACTTC
- TRBJ2-3 TRBV30 14 - CALRAGVSTDTQYF TGTGCCCTAAGGGCAGGGGTCTCCACAGATACGCAGTATTTT
- TRBJ1-2 TRBV14 16 once CASSQAGSGRGYGYTF TGTGCCAGCAGCCAAGCGGGGAGCGGAAGGGGCTATGGCTACACCTTC
TRBD2 TRBJ2-4 TRBV7-9 16 - CASSLIAGEAKNIQYF TGTGCCAGCAGCTTGATAGCGGGAGAGGCCAAAAACATTCAGTACTTC
- TRBJ1-2 TRBV10-3 15 - CAISESPGLQYGYTF TGTGCCATCAGTGAGTCTCCGGGTTTGCAATATGGCTACACCTTC
- TRBJ2-7 TRBV5-1 13 - CASSLGVDYEQYF TGCGCCAGCAGCTTGGGTGTGGATTACGAGCAGTACTTC
- TRBJ2-1 TRBV30 13 - CAYSGRFDHEQFF TGTGCCTATTCAGGGCGGTTTGACCATGAGCAGTTCTTC
TRBD2 TRBJ2-1 TRBV7-9 16 - CASSLGSGSSYNEQFF TGTGCCAGCAGCTTAGGTAGCGGGAGCTCCTACAATGAGCAGTTCTTC
TRBD1 TRBJ1-5 TRBV6-5 14 - CASSRTGFNQPQHF TGTGCCAGCAGCCGGACAGGGTTCAATCAGCCCCAGCATTTT
- TRBJ1-2 TRBV14 12 few CASSPQGSGYTF TGTGCCAGCAGCCCGCAGGGTAGTGGCTACACCTTC
TRBD1 TRBJ2-1 TRBV7-2 16 - CASSWNRDRGYNEQFF TGTGCCAGCAGCTGGAACCGGGACAGGGGATACAATGAGCAGTTCTTC
TRBD1 TRBJ2-5 TRBV30 15 few CAWSDPGTGVETQYF TGTGCCTGGAGTGATCCCGGGACAGGGGTGGAGACCCAGTACTTC
- TRBJ2-2 TRBV30 14 - CAWAPVKLGGELFF TGTGCCTGGGCCCCCGTGAAGTTGGGCGGGGAGCTGTTTTTT
- TRBJ2-7 TRBV5-4 15 - CASSLAGGTSYEQYF TGTGCCAGCAGCTTGGCTGGCGGGACCTCCTACGAGCAGTACTTC
- TRBJ2-1 TRBV30 14 - CAWTHSVTGGEQFF TGTGCCTGGACCCACTCCGTAACCGGGGGTGAGCAGTTCTTC
- TRBJ2-3 TRBV5-1 15 - CASSLEGGRKDTQYF TGCGCCAGCAGCTTGGAAGGGGGGCGTAAAGATACGCAGTATTTT
- TRBJ2-5 TRBV27 14 - CASSYSGGQETQYF TGTGCCAGCAGTTATAGCGGAGGCCAAGAGACCCAGTACTTC
- TRBJ2-3 TRBV29-1 10 few CSAEEDTQYF TGCAGTGCGGAGGAAGATACGCAGTATTTT
- TRBJ2-7 TRBV18 12 - CASSPLSFEQYF TGTGCCAGCTCACCCCTGAGTTTCGAGCAGTACTTC
- TRBJ2-1 TRBV30 14 once CAWSGAGGYNEQFF TGTGCCTGGAGTGGGGCAGGCGGGTACAATGAGCAGTTCTTC
- TRBJ1-4 TRBV4-1 14 - CASSLAATNEKLFF TGCGCCAGCAGCCTCGCAGCCACTAATGAAAAACTGTTTTTT
- TRBJ2-5 TRBV4-2 16 few CASSQEGGHSRETQYF TGTGCCAGCAGCCAAGAAGGCGGCCACTCCCGGGAGACCCAGTACTTC
TRBD2 TRBJ2-5 TRBV29-1 15 - CSVHQPGLARETQYF TGCAGCGTTCACCAACCGGGACTAGCGAGGGAGACCCAGTACTTC
- TRBJ2-3 TRBV29-1 12 - CSVDQGTDTQYF TGCAGCGTTGACCAGGGCACAGATACGCAGTATTTT
TRBD2 TRBJ2-1 TRBV30 13 - CAWSVLAGGKQFF TGTGCCTGGAGTGTACTAGCGGGAGGGAAGCAGTTCTTC
- TRBJ2-5 TRBV5-1 15 - CASSLPTWYQETQYF TGCGCCAGCAGCTTACCAACCTGGTACCAAGAGACCCAGTACTTC
- TRBJ2-7 TRBV29-1 11 - CSSGTAYEQYF TGCAGCTCCGGGACTGCCTACGAGCAGTACTTC
- TRBJ2-3 TRBV30 14 - CAWGDTFGTDTQYF TGTGCCTGGGGGGACACTTTTGGCACAGATACGCAGTATTTT